This T cell receptor beta chain was profiled in a study of blood T cell repertoires in COVID-19. This CDR3 spans 16 amino acids. The V gene lost 2 bases and the J gene lost 2 bases, with 13 bases spanning the gap. The germline gives CDR1 LGHDT, CDR2 YNNKEL (reference sequence). The table came from immunoSEQ multiplex PCR; TCRdb's copy has only in-frame clones and leaves some out. The sample has approximately 75,000 clones, about three quarters seen once. This clone was seen a single time. This sequence was found in a woman older than 75 with active or convalescent COVID-19. Sequencing was done on a sample of peripheral blood. V is TRBV3-1 (or the pseudogene TRBV3-2) and J is TRBJ1-3; D ambiguous. In DNA, the CDR3 is TGTGCCAGCAGCCAATCTCGGATCGGAGCTGGAAACACCATATATTTT. It translates to CASSQSRIGAGNTIYF.